A single sample is the source of the 20 T cell receptor beta chains below, sequenced in a study of cytomegalovirus exposure and HLA in healthy donors. PCR primers comprised 60 Vbeta and 13 Jbeta primers. The assay was immunoSEQ multiplex PCR, and TCRdb's table has in-frame clones only and misses some. The profile shows roughly 140,000 clones, roughly 10% of them singletons. The sequenced material came from PBMCs. The receptors were sampled from a male donor in good health and CMV-seronegative.

This sequence joins TRBV28 and TRBJ1-2, with D unresolved. CDR1 MDHEN and CDR2 SYDVKM come from the germline V gene. Trimming removed 1 base at V and 4 bases at J, with 4 bases between. The CDR3 is 12 residues long. The CDR3, as DNA: TGTGCCAGCAGTTTATTGGCCTATGGCTACACCTTC. Its translation is CASSLLAYGYTF.

This rearrangement joins TRBV15 to TRBJ2-2; 7 bases line up with TRBD1. The CDR3 spans 15 residues. From germline, CDR1 is LNHNV and CDR2 YYDKDF (reference sequence). With 3 bases clipped from V and 6 bases from J, the junction kept 7 bases outside the gene matches. CDR3 amino acids: CATSRRAGGPGELFF. The DNA of the CDR3 is TGTGCCACCAGCAGGAGGGCAGGGGGTCCCGGGGAGCTGTTTTTT.

The chain combines TRBV7-9 with TRBJ2-2; D is ambiguous. CDR3 length: 12 residues. CDR1 is SEHNR, CDR2 FQNEAQ, per germline (reference sequence). Trimming removed 7 bases from V and 4 bases from J, with 7 bases in between. Written as DNA, the CDR3 is TGTGCCAGCACCCATCCCACCGGGGAGCTGTTTTTT. Protein product: CASTHPTGELFF.

This clone was seen a handful of times. This chain links TRBV4-1 with TRBJ2-3, with TRBD2 matching 14 bases. Trimming removed 1 base from V and 6 bases from J; junction bases left unmatched: 9. The CDR3 is 18 amino acids. Germline V gives CDR1 MGHRA, CDR2 YSYEKL. CDR3 amino acids: CASSQALTSGGAGDTQYF. CDR3 coding DNA: TGCGCCAGCAGCCAAGCCCTGACTAGCGGGGGGGCCGGGGATACGCAGTATTTT.

In this sample, this clone turned up a few times. The chain has TRBV7-3 and TRBJ2-2, with a possible D match to TRBD2 (6 bases). This CDR3 is 15 amino acids long. V was cut by 4 bases and J by 2 bases, with 11 bases left in between. The germline V gene encodes CDR1 SGHTA and CDR2 FQGTGA. The CDR3 DNA is TGTGCCAGCAGCTCCCCGGGACTTAACACCGGGGAGCTGTTTTTT. Translation: CASSSPGLNTGELFF.

This clone turned up a few times. The chain carries TRBV11-2 and TRBJ2-7; a weak D match, TRBD2 (6 bases). Germline assignment: CDR1 SGHAT and CDR2 FQNNGV. Trimming removed 5 bases from V and 6 bases from J, with 17 bases in between. CDR3 size: 14 residues. In nucleotides, the CDR3 is TGTGCCAGCAGCGCGCTGACTAGTTCGGGCGAGCAGTACTTC. This encodes CASSALTSSGEQYF. Drawing the rest from reference TRBV11-2 and TRBJ2-7, the complete variable domain is EAGVAQSPRYKIIEKRQSVAFWCNPISGHATLYWYQQILGQGPKLLIQFQNNGVVDDSQLPKDRFSAERLKGVDSTLKIQPAKLEDSAVYLCASSALTSSGEQYFGPGTRLTVT.

This chain connects TRBV6-1 to TRBJ1-1; D remains unclear. V lost 6 bases, J lost 5 bases, and 13 bases lay in between. Germline V CDR1 and CDR2: MNHNS, SASEGT. The CDR3 is made up of 13 amino acids. The CDR3 spells CASSEPGGTEAFF. The CDR3 nucleotides read TGTGCCAGCAGCGAACCGGGTGGGACTGAAGCTTTCTTT.

This clone was recorded a few times. The V and J genes are TRBV2 and TRBJ2-2, with 8 bases identical to TRBD1. J lost 4 bases, V lost 2 bases, and 3 bases had no gene match. The CDR3 runs to 15 residues. The V gene's germline CDR1 is SNHLY and CDR2 FYNNEI. The CDR3 region is CASSERTGSTGELFF. As DNA, the CDR3 is TGTGCCAGCAGTGAAAGGACAGGGAGCACCGGGGAGCTGTTTTTT.

The gene calls are TRBV28 and TRBJ2-1, with 12 nucleotides matching TRBD2. Germline CDR1 MDHEN, CDR2 SYDVKM. This CDR3 is 13 amino acids long. V trimming: 4 bases; J trimming: 13 bases; junction bases outside the gene matches: 5. CDR3 sequence reads: CASSSGLAGLQFF. The CDR3 region has the DNA TGTGCCAGCAGTTCCGGACTAGCGGGACTTCAGTTCTTC.

This clone came up a few times. The chain couples TRBV9 to TRBJ1-2; weak D call: TRBD1 (6 bases). Trimming left V 0 bases short and J 4 bases short, with 13 bases between. The CDR3 totals 15 residues. Germline CDR1 reads SGDLS; CDR2 reads YYNGEE. The CDR3 protein is CASSVGEGVFYGYTF. In DNA form, the CDR3 reads TGTGCCAGCAGCGTAGGGGAGGGGGTGTTCTATGGCTACACCTTC.

V usage is TRBV27 and J usage is TRBJ2-5; D is perhaps TRBD2 (5 bases). The end of the DNA aligns better with TRBJ2-7, so the J call may be wrong. The germline V gene encodes CDR1 MNHEY and CDR2 SMNVEV (reference sequence). The CDR3 is 13 residues long. This chain's CDR3 is CASSLGRMNEQYF. CDR3 nucleotides: TGTGCCAGCAGTTTAGGGAGAATGAACGAGCAGTACTTC.

J is TRBJ2-3 and V is TRBV6-1; a weak D match, TRBD1 (5 bases). The germline V gene has CDR1 MNHNS and CDR2 SASEGT. The CDR3 covers 11 residues. Trimming cost V 8 bases and J 6 bases, with 9 bases left between them. The CDR3: CASHYRDTQYF. CDR3 nucleotide sequence: TGTGCCAGCCACTACAGGGATACGCAGTATTTT.

V and J are TRBV5-1 and TRBJ2-1; 10 nucleotides match TRBD2. The CDR3 spans 17 residues. Germline assignment: CDR1 SGHRS and CDR2 YFSETQ. The ends lost 0 bases at V and 8 bases at J; junction bases unmatched: 11. The CDR3 spells CASSLAWASGRPHEQFF. The CDR3 nucleotides read TGCGCCAGCAGCTTGGCCTGGGCTAGCGGGAGACCACATGAGCAGTTCTTC. Full variable domain (rest looked up from reference TRBV5-1 and TRBJ2-1): KAGVTQTPRYLIKTRGQQVTLSCSPISGHRSVSWYQQTPGQGLQFLFEYFSETQRNKGNFPGRFSGRQFSNSRSEMNVSTLELGDSALYLCASSLAWASGRPHEQFFGPGTRLTVL.

The chain uses TRBV15 and TRBJ1-5, with TRBD1 as a possible D gene (6 bases). The CDR3 is 15 residues long. Trimming cost V 6 bases and J 3 bases, with 15 bases left between them. Germline V lookup: CDR1 LNHNV, CDR2 YYDKDF (reference sequence). Here the CDR3 DNA reads TGTGCCACCAGTGTAGCCCGGGACACCAATCAGCCCCAGCATTTT. It codes for CATSVARDTNQPQHF.

The sample holds a few counts of this clone. The chain carries TRBV7-2 and TRBJ2-5; D possibly corresponds to TRBD2 (5 bases). V lost 5 bases, J lost 5 bases, and 18 bases lay in between. The CDR3 sequence is 15 residues long. Germline values: CDR1 SGHTA, CDR2 FQGNSA. CDR3 coding DNA: TGTGCCAGCAGCACCTATACTAGAGGCGGCGAGACCCAGTACTTC. Protein sequence: CASSTYTRGGETQYF.

J is TRBJ2-1 and V is TRBV13; 7 bases fit TRBD1. The CDR3 is 17 amino acids. V shed 5 bases, J shed 5 bases, and the junction held 15 bases outside the gene matches. The germline V gene encodes CDR1 PRHDT and CDR2 FYEKMQ (reference sequence). CDR3 protein: CASSLNTMDRRNNEQFF. CDR3 DNA: TGTGCCAGCAGCCTCAACACCATGGACAGGCGAAACAATGAGCAGTTCTTC.

This clone was counted a few times. This sequence joins TRBV30 and TRBJ2-5; 9 nucleotides align to TRBD2. This CDR3 has 13 amino acids. Germline CDR1 GTSNPN, CDR2 SVGIG (reference sequence). Losses at the gene ends were 1 base for V and 4 bases for J; bases not matched to a gene: 1. CDR3: CAWSATSGETQYF. The CDR3 DNA reads TGTGCCTGGAGTGCGACTAGCGGAGAGACCCAGTACTTC.

The chain joins TRBV28 to TRBJ1-1; no definite D call. V lost 5 bases and J lost 4, with 8 bases in between. The CDR3 runs 12 residues. Per germline, CDR1 MDHEN and CDR2 SYDVKM. The DNA for the CDR3 is TGTGCCAGCAGTGCATCGGGCACTGAAGCTTTCTTT. It is translated as CASSASGTEAFF.

With regard to this clone: Distinct nucleotide sequences in the sample also encode this CDR3. This chain joins TRBV4-1 and TRBJ1-1; no definite D call. The length of the CDR3 is 14 residues. V shed 3 bases and J shed 2 bases, with 10 bases lying between them. Germline V gene lookup returns CDR1 MGHRA and CDR2 YSYEKL. The CDR3 DNA reads as TGCGCCAGCAGCCAGCTGGAGGGAAACACTGAAGCTTTCTTT. This translates into CASSQLEGNTEAFF.

V is TRBV19 and J is TRBJ2-7, with D unresolved. This CDR3 has 14 amino acids. Germline loops: CDR1 LNHDA, CDR2 SQIVND (reference sequence). With 4 bases removed from V and 0 bases from J, the gap between germline ends came to 10 bases. The CDR3 loop is CASSTRPSSYEQYF. CDR3 in DNA: TGTGCCAGTAGTACTCGTCCCAGCTCCTACGAGCAGTACTTC.